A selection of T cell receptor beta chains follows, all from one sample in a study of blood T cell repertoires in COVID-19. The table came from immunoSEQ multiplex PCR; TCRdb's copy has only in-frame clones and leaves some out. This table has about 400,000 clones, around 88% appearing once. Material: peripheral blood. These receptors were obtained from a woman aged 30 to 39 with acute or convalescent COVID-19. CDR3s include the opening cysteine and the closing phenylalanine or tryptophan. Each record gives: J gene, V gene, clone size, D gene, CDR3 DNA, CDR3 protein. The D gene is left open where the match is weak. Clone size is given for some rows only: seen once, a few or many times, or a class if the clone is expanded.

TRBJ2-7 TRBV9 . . TGTGCCAGCAGCGGGTCTTTAATAGGGGGGGTCGAGCAGTACTTC CASSGSLIGGVEQYF
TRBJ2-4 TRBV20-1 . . TGCAGTGCTGGGAGGGGGGACATTCAGTACTTC CSAGRGDIQYF
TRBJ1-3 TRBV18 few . TGTGCCAGCTCACCCGGCGGTAGTCCTCACACCATATATTTT CASSPGGSPHTIYF
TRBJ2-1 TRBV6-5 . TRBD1 TGTGCCAGCAGTTACGGGACAGGTCGCAATGAGCAGTTCTTC CASSYGTGRNEQFF
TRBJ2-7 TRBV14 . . TGTGCCAGCAGCCAAGACCAACCGGGACAAGAGACCTACGAGCAGTACTTC CASSQDQPGQETYEQYF
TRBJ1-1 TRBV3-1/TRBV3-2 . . TGTGCCAGCAGCCAATTCCCCATCCACACTGAAGCTTTCTTT CASSQFPIHTEAFF
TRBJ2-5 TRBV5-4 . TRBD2 TGTGCCAGCAGCTTGGGCGCGACTAGCGGGGGGGCCGGTGAGACCCAGTACTTC CASSLGATSGGAGETQYF
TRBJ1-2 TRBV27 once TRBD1 TGTGCCAGCAGTTACAGGGGCCTGGCTGGGTATGGCTACACCTTC CASSYRGLAGYGYTF
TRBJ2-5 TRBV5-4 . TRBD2 TGTGCCAGCAGCTTGGATAATCTAGCGGGGGGACAGGAGACCCAGTACTTC CASSLDNLAGGQETQYF
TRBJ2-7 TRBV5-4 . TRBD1 TGTGCCAGCAGCTTGGCGGGGACAGGGGTGACCTACGAGCAGTACTTC CASSLAGTGVTYEQYF
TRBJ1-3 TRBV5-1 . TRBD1 TGCGCCAGCAGCGACCGGGACAGGGTGAATGCTGGAAACACCATATATTTT CASSDRDRVNAGNTIYF
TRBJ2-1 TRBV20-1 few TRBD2 TGCAGTGCTACTGACAGCGGGACCTACAATGAGCAGTTCTTC CSATDSGTYNEQFF
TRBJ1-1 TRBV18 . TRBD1 TGTGCCAGCTCACCCAGGGACAGGGGGACTGAAGCTTTCTTT CASSPRDRGTEAFF
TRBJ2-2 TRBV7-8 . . TGTGCCAGCAGAGACAGGATCACCGGGGAGCTGTTTTTT CASRDRITGELFF
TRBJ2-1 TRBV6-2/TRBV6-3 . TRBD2 TGTGCCAGCAGTTACTCTGGTCAAGCAGGGAGGGCGTACAATGAGCAGTTCTTC CASSYSGQAGRAYNEQFF
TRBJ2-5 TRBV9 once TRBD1 TGTGCCAGCAGCGCCCGACAGGGGCAAGAGACCCAGTACTTC CASSARQGQETQYF
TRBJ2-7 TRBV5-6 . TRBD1 TGTGCCAGCAGCTTAGACAGGGGCTTAAGTTACGAGCAGTACTTC CASSLDRGLSYEQYF
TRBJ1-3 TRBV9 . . TGTGCCAGCAGCCCCCGGGGTCCGGACACCATATATTTT CASSPRGPDTIYF
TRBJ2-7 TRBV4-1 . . TGCGCCAGCAGCCAAGCTCCAGGCCCTTACGAGCAGTACTTC CASSQAPGPYEQYF
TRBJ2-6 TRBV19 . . TGTGCCAGTAGTGTCTCTAGGGCCAACGTCCTGACTTTC CASSVSRANVLTF
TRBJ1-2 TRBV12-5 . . TGTGCTAGTGGTTTGTTTCGACAGTTGGGTGGCTACACCTTC CASGLFRQLGGYTF
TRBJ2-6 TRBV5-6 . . TGTGCCAGCAGCAAAAGGGGGTCTGGGGCCAACGTCCTGACTTTC CASSKRGSGANVLTF
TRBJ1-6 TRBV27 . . TGTGCCAGCAGTTTTGGAGGGTCTTCACCCCTCCACTTT CASSFGGSSPLHF
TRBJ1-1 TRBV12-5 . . TGTGCTAGTGGTCCCGACAGTTGGAACACTGAAGCTTTCTTT CASGPDSWNTEAFF
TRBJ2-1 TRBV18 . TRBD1 TGTGCCAGCTCACCCCCGGGACAGGGTGGCAATGAGCAGTTCTTC CASSPPGQGGNEQFF
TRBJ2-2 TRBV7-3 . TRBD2 TGTGCCAGCAGCTTAATCCCAGGGCTAGCGGGAAACACCGGGGAGCTGTTTTTT CASSLIPGLAGNTGELFF
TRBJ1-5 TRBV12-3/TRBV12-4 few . TGTGCCAGCAGTTTACTGGGGCGTCAGCCCCAGCATTTT CASSLLGRQPQHF
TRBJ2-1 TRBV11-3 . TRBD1 TGTGCCAGCAGCCAGGGGGATACAGGGATCCCCGAGCAGTTCTTC CASSQGDTGIPEQFF
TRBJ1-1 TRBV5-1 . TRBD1 TGCGCCAGCAGCGCGGGGACAGTCAACACTGAAGCTTTCTTT CASSAGTVNTEAFF
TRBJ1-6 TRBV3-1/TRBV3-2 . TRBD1 TGTGCCAGCAGTCCCTATGCTTCGACAGGGCAGAATTCACCCCTCCACTTT CASSPYASTGQNSPLHF
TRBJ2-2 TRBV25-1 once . TGTGCCAGCCTTTCTTCGGGGAACACCGGGGAGCTGTTTTTT CASLSSGNTGELFF
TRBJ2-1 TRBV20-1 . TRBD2 TGCAGTGCTAGTTTACTAGCGGGGGGCGTAAGCTCCTACAATGAGCAGTTCTTC CSASLLAGGVSSYNEQFF
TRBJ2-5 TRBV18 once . TGTGCCAGCTCGTTCACCCAGGAGACCCAGTACTTC CASSFTQETQYF
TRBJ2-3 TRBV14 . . TGTGCCAGCAGCCAGGCCGGGACACCCAACACAGATACGCAGTATTTT CASSQAGTPNTDTQYF
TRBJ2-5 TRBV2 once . TGTGCCAGCACGAAGAACACGTACCAAGAGACCCAGTACTTC CASTKNTYQETQYF
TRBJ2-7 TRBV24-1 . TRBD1 TGTGCCACCAGTGGCCCGGGACAGGGGATCTACGAGCAGTACTTC CATSGPGQGIYEQYF
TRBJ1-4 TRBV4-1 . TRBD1 TGCGCCAGCAGCCAAGTCGGACAGGGCGTAGGTGAAAAACTGTTTTTT CASSQVGQGVGEKLFF
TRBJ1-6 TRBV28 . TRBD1 TGTGCCAGCAGTACCCGACAGGGGAGCAATTCACCCCTCCACTTT CASSTRQGSNSPLHF
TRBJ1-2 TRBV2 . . TGTGCCAGTGGGGACTCATATGGCTACACCTTC CASGDSYGYTF
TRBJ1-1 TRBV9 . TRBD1 TGTGCCAGCAGCGTCGACAGGGCCCAACTGAACACTGAAGCTTTCTTT CASSVDRAQLNTEAFF
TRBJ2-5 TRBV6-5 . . TGTGCCAGCAGTACAGGGTCCGAGACCCAGTACTTC CASSTGSETQYF
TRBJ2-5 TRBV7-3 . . TGTGCCAGCAGCGGGGGGGACAAAGAGACCCAGTACTTC CASSGGDKETQYF
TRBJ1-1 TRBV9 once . TGTGCCAGCAGTCCTTCACTTGAAAGGAACACTGAAGCTTTCTTT CASSPSLERNTEAFF
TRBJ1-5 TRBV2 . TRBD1 TGTGCCAGCAGTCCCCATGACAGGGGAAATCAGCCCCAGCATTTT CASSPHDRGNQPQHF
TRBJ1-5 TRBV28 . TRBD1 TGTGCCAGTAATTCCCCGGGACAGACCCATCAGCCCCAGCATTTT CASNSPGQTHQPQHF
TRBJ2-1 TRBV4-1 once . TGCGCCAGCAGCCAAGGCCCCGGGAGATACTCCTACAATGAGCAGTTCTTC CASSQGPGRYSYNEQFF
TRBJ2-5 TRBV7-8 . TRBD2 TGTGCCAGCAGCTCGAATCTCGGGACTAGAGAGCAAGAGACCCAGTACTTC CASSSNLGTREQETQYF